This T cell receptor beta chain appears in the sequencing data of a study of blood T cell repertoires in COVID-19. Study as a whole: Donors in the United States, Italy and Spain gave samples during acute or convalescent COVID-19.

In its sample, this clone was seen a few times. V lost 0 bases and J 2 bases, leaving 9 bases between the germline ends. Germline V gene data show CDR1 as SGDLS and CDR2 as YYNGEE. There are 14 residues in the CDR3. In the source study's methods: Researchers report that nucleated cell counts were estimated from reference gene primer amplification. TCRdb's copy holds only in-frame clones and misses some; the assay was immunoSEQ multiplex PCR. D and trimming were read from the DNA, whereas the V and J calls and clone size are those reported in that table. The data hold a few hundred thousand clones, with 65% to 90% observed a single time.

The V call is TRBV9, the J call TRBJ2-7, with D possibly TRBD2 on 7 matching bases. Sequencing used peripheral blood. The TCR sequence derives from a woman aged 45-65 years with acute or convalescent COVID-19. CDR3 sequence (DNA): TGTGCCAGCAGCGTAGGGGGGGGGCCCTACGAGCAGTACTTC. This codes for CASSVGGGPYEQYF.